This T cell receptor beta chain was obtained from a study of cytomegalovirus exposure and HLA in healthy donors. Overall study context: A data release that came early held approximately 85 million unique TCRs from HLA-typed donors. Overall study findings and caveats: Later analysis associated a missense DCLRE1C variant with TCR beta V- and J-gene trimming. Serostatus for CMV was the only available immune exposure information. Across donors, sequencing depth was assumed by presence/absence analyses to be roughly uniform.

As concerns this clone: What it recognizes is unknown.

The CDR3 is 15 residues long. Germline CDR1 SGHRS, CDR2 YFSETQ. V lost 3 bases and J lost 0; bases outside the gene matches: 5. Vbeta (60) and Jbeta (13) primers were used in the PCR. Clones were sequenced by immunoSEQ multiplex PCR, and TCRdb holds only the in-frame ones, with some missing. The listing contains roughly 110,000 clones. The material sequenced was PBMCs. This TCR derives from a man aged 25 to 45 in good health and CMV-seronegative. The genes are TRBV5-1 and TRBJ2-5; 7 nucleotides agree with TRBD1. CDR3 sequence: CASSWTGAYQETQYF. The DNA for the CDR3 is TGCGCCAGCAGCTGGACAGGAGCGTACCAAGAGACCCAGTACTTC.